The entry below gives a single T cell receptor beta chain sequence along with its context. The sample belongs to a study of blood T cell repertoires in COVID-19. Study at large: The United States, Italy and Spain provided the acute and convalescent COVID-19 samples. The analysed material was cDNA or gDNA that came from T cells, B-cell-depleted T cells, or PBMCs.

In the study's own analysis: Cell counts per sample came from amplifying reference gene primers. Measured with immunoSEQ multiplex PCR; TCRdb has only the in-frame clones, and not every one. V and J calls plus clone size are reproduced from that table; the DNA served to infer D and trimming. The top ten hold about 7% of the sample, which has around 70,000 clones, about nine tenths seen once. The ends lost 3 bases at V and 5 bases at J; junction bases unmatched: 4. The CDR3 has 16 residues. Germline V lookup: CDR1 ENHRY, CDR2 SYGVKD. This chain links TRBV10-3 with TRBJ2-2, with TRBD1 matching 12 bases. The TCR comes from a man in his fifties with active COVID-19. The sequencing sample was made of peripheral blood. CDR3 bases: TGTGCCATCAGTGACCCGGGACAGGGGGCAACCGGGGAGCTGTTTTTT. Its translation: CAISDPGQGATGELFF.